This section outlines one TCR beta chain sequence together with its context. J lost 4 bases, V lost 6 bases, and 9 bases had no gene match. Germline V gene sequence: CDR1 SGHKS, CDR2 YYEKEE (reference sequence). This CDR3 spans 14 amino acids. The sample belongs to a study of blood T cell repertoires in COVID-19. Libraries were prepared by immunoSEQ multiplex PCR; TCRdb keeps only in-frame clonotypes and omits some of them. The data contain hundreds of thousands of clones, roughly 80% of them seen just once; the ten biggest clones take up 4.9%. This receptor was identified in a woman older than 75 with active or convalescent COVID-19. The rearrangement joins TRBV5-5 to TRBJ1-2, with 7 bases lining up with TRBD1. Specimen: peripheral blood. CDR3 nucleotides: TGTGCCAGCATCCCATCGGGACAGCCCTATGGCTACACCTTC. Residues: CASIPSGQPYGYTF.